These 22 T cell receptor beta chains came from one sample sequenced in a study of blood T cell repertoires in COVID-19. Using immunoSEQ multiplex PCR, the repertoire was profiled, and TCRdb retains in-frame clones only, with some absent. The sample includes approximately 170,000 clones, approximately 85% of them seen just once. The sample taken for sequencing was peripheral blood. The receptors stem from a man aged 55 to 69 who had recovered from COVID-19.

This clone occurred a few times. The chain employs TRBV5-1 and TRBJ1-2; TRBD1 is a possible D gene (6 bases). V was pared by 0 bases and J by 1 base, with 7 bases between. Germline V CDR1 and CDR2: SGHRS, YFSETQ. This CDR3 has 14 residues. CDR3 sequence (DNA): TGCGCCAGCAGCTTGGCAGGGGATAACTATGGCTACACCTTC. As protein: CASSLAGDNYGYTF.

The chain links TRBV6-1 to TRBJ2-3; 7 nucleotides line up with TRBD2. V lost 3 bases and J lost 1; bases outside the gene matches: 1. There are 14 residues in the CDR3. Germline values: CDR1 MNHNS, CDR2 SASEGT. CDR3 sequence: CASSDAGGTDTQYF. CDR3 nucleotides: TGTGCCAGCAGTGACGCGGGGGGCACAGATACGCAGTATTTT.

CDR3 amino acids: CASFAGDTQYF. The CDR3 region has the DNA TGTGCCAGCTTCGCCGGGGATACGCAGTATTTT. V and J are TRBV28 and TRBJ2-3; D is undetermined. The germline gives CDR1 MDHEN, CDR2 SYDVKM. V was pared by 8 bases and J by 6 bases, with 9 bases between. The CDR3 sequence is 11 residues long.

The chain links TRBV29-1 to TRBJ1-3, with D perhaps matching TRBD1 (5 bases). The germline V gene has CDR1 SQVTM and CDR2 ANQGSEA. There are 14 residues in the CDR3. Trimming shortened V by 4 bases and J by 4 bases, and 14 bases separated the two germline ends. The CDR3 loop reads CSVGMDTVGNTIYF. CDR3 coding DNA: TGCAGCGTTGGGATGGACACGGTAGGAAACACCATATATTTT.

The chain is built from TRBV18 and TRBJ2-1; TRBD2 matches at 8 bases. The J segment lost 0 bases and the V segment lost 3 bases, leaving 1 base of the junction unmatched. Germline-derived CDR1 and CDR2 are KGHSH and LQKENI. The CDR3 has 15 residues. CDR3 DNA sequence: TGTGCCAGCTCACCGAGCGGGGGCTCCTACAATGAGCAGTTCTTC. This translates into CASSPSGGSYNEQFF.

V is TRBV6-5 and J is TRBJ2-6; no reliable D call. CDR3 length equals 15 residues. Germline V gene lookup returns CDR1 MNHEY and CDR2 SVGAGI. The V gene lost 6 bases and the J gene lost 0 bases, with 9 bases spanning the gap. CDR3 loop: CASRVDFSGANVLTF. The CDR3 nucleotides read TGTGCCAGCAGGGTCGACTTCTCTGGGGCCAACGTCCTGACTTTC.

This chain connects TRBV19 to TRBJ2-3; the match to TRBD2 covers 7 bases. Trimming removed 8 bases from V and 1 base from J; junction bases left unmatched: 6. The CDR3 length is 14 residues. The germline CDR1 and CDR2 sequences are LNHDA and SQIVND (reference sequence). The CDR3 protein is CASESGEGTDTQYF. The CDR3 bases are TGTGCCAGTGAAAGCGGGGAAGGCACAGATACGCAGTATTTT.

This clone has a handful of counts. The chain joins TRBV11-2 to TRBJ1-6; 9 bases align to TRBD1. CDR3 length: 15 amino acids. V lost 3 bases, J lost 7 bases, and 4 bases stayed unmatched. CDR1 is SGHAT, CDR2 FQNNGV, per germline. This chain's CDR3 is CASSLLGQGNSPLHF. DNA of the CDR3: TGTGCCAGCAGCTTGTTGGGACAGGGCAATTCACCCCTCCACTTT.

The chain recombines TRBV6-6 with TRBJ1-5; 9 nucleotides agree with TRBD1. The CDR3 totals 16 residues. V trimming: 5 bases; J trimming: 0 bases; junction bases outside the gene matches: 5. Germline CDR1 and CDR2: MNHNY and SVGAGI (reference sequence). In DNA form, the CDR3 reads TGTGCCAGCAGTGCGGACAGGGGTTATAGCAATCAGCCCCAGCATTTT. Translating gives CASSADRGYSNQPQHF.

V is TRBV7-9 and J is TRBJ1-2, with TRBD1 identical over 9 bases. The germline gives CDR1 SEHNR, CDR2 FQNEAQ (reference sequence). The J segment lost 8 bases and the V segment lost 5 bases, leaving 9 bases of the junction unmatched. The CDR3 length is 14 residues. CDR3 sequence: CASSPLWTGDGYTF. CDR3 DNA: TGTGCCAGCAGCCCCCTCTGGACAGGGGACGGCTACACCTTC.

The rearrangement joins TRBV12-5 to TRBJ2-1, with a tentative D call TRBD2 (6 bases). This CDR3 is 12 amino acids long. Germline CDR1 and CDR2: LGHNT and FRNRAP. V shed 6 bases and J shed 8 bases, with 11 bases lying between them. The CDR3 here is CASGPRLDEQFF. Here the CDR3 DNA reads TGTGCTAGTGGCCCAAGACTAGATGAGCAGTTCTTC.

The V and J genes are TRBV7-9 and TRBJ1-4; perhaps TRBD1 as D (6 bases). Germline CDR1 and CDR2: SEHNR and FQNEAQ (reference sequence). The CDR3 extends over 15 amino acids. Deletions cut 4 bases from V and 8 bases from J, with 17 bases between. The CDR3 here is CASSSGQLQPEKLFF. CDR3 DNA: TGTGCCAGCAGCTCCGGACAGCTTCAACCGGAAAAACTGTTTTTT.

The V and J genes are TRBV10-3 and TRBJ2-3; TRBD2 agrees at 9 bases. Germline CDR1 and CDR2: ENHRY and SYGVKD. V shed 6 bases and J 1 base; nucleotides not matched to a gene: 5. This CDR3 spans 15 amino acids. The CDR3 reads CAIRASGVRTDTQYF. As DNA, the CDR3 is TGTGCCATCAGGGCTAGCGGGGTTCGCACAGATACGCAGTATTTT.

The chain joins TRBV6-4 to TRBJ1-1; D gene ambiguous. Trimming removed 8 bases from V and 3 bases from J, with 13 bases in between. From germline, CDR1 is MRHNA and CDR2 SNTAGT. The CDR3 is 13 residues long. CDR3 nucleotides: TGTGCCAGCTCAAAATTACGGGACACTGAAGCTTTCTTT. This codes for CASSKLRDTEAFF.

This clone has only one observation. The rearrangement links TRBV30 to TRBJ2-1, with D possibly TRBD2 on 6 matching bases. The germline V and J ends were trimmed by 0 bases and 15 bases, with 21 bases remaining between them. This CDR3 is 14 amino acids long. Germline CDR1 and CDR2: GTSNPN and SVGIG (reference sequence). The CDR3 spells CAWSVLGGAGLLFF. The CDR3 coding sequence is TGTGCCTGGAGTGTACTTGGTGGGGCGGGGCTCCTGTTCTTC.

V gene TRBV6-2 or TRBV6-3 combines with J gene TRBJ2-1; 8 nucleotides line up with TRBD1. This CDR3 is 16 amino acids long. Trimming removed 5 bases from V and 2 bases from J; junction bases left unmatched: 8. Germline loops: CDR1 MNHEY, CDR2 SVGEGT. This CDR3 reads CASSRHRGSTYNEQFF. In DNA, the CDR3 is TGTGCCAGCAGTCGCCACAGGGGGTCGACCTACAATGAGCAGTTCTTC.

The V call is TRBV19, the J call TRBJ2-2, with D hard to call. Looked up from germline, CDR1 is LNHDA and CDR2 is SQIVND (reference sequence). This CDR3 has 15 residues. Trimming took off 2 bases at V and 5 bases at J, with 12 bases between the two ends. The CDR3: CASSILGRKTGELFF. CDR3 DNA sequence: TGTGCCAGTAGTATACTGGGCCGGAAAACCGGGGAGCTGTTTTTT.

CDR3 region: CASSLGHARITDTQYF. In DNA form, the CDR3 reads TGTGCCAGCAGCTTGGGACACGCTCGAATCACAGATACGCAGTATTTT. The chain has TRBV5-5 and TRBJ2-3; no reliable D call. This CDR3 is 16 amino acids long. V was pared by 0 bases and J by 2 bases, with 13 bases between. CDR1 is SGHKS, CDR2 YYEKEE, per germline (reference sequence).

This chain's CDR3 is CASSQGEETQYF. CDR3 sequence (DNA): TGCGCCAGCAGCCAGGGGGAGGAGACCCAGTACTTC. This chain uses TRBV5-1 with TRBJ2-5; 7 bases are shared with TRBD1. The CDR3 totals 12 residues. Trimming took 4 bases from V and 5 from J; bases not matched to a gene: 2. Germline loops: CDR1 SGHRS, CDR2 YFSETQ.

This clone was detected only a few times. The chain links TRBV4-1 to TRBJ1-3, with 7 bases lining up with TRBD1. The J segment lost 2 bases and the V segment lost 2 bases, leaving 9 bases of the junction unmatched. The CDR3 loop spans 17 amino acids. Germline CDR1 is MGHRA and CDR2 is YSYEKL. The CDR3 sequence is CASSQLSTGAPGNTIYF. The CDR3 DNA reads TGCGCCAGCAGCCAATTATCAACAGGGGCACCTGGAAACACCATATATTTT.

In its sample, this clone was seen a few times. The CDR3 here is CASSSGGPNTGELFF. As DNA, the CDR3 is TGTGCCAGCAGCTCCGGGGGGCCTAACACCGGGGAGCTGTTTTTT. This chain connects TRBV5-4 to TRBJ2-2; possible D gene TRBD2, 7 bases. This CDR3 has 15 residues. The V gene lost 3 bases and the J gene lost 2 bases, with 11 bases spanning the gap. Germline loops: CDR1 SGHNT, CDR2 YYREEE (reference sequence).

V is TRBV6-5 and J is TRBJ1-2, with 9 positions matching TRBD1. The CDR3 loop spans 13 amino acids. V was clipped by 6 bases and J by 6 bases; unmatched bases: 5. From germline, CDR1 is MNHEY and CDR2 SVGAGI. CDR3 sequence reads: CASSRDRADGYTF. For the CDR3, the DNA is TGTGCCAGCAGCCGGGACAGGGCCGATGGCTACACCTTC.